This TCR beta chain was documented in a study of T-cell memory formation after mild COVID-19. TCRdb re-called the 5' RACE reads with MiXCR, one entry per CDR3 protein. The sample contains around 34,000 distinct CDR3 sequences, 7% to 9.5% of which appear only once. This clonotype was seen repeatedly, ten times or more. The V and J ends lost 8 bases and 0 bases respectively, with 7 bases between them. The CDR3 contains 12 residues. Per germline, CDR1 SGHAT and CDR2 FQNNGV. The sample taken for sequencing was PBMCs or a T cell subset sorted from them (not recorded which). V usage is TRBV11-2 and J usage is TRBJ2-5; possible D gene TRBD2, 6 bases. This sequence originates from a man between 18 and 35 years old who had mild COVID-19 (a few samples of this study predate the infection). Cell type and time point are not known. The CDR3 DNA follows: TGTGCCAGCCGGGGGTACCAAGAGACCCAGTACTTC. Residues: CASRGYQETQYF.